This TCR beta chain was profiled in a study of tumor-infiltrating lymphocytes in localized non-small cell lung cancer. Study-wide background: Some samples were collected after neoadjuvant chemotherapy; smokers, never-smokers and several histologies were included. General study results and limits: Higher tumor T cell infiltration than in uninvolved lung was supported by TCRbeta sequencing.

To note about this clone: The antigen is undetermined.

TCRdb keeps only in-frame clones here, not all; method: immunoSEQ multiplex PCR. The data show about 8,900 clones, almost 70% seen once. V gave up 2 bases and J gave up 5 bases, with 6 bases separating them. CDR1 and CDR2 from the germline V gene are SNHLY and FYNNEI. This CDR3 is built from 12 residues. Sequencing used uninvolved lung tissue not adjacent to the tumor. V and J are TRBV2 and TRBJ2-5, with D unresolved. This receptor was taken from a human donor with non-small cell lung cancer. The DNA for the CDR3 is TGTGCCAGCAGTGAAAACGCGGAGACCCAGTACTTC. Its translation is CASSENAETQYF.